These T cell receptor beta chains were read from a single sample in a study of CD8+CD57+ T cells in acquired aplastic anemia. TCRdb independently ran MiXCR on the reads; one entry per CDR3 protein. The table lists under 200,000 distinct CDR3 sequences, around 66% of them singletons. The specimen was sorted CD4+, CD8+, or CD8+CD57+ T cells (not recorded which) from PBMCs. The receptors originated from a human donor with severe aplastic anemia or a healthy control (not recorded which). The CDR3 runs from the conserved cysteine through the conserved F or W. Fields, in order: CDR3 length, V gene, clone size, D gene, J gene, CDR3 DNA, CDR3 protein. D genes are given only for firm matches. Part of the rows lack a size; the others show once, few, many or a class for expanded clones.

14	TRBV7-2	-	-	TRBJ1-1	TGTGCCAGCAGCTTAGATCCCCGCCCCACTGAAGCTTTCTTT	CASSLDPRPTEAFF
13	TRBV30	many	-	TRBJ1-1	TGTGCCTGGAGTGCGGGGTTGTACACTGAAGCTTTCTTT	CAWSAGLYTEAFF
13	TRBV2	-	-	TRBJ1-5	TGTGCCAGCAGGGGACAACCTTATCAGCCCCAGCATTTT	CASRGQPYQPQHF
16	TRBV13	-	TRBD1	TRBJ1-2	TGTGCCGGCAGCTTCGGTGGGACCGGGACAGGGTATGGCTACACCTTC	CAGSFGGTGTGYGYTF
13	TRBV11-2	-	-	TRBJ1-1	TGTGCCAGCAGCTTAGTCCTACAGACTGAAGCTTTCTTT	CASSLVLQTEAFF
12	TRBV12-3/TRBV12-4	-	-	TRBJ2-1	TGTGCCAGCAGTTTACTTAGCCGTGAGCAGTTCTTC	CASSLLSREQFF
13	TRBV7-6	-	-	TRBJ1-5	TGTGCCGGGGGAGGGGGGAACAATCAGCCCCAGCATTTT	CAGGGGNNQPQHF
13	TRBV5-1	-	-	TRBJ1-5	-	CASSFIGVGQGTF
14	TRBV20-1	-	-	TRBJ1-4	TGCAGTGCTAGGGGATTCCTGGGAGGTGAAAAACTGTTTTTT	CSARGFLGGEKLFF
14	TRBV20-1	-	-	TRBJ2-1	TGCAGTGCACCGAGCGGAAGCTCCTACAATGAGCAGTTCTTC	CSAPSGSSYNEQFF
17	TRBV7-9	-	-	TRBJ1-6	TGTGCCAGCAGCTTAGAACAGGCTAGCTCCTATAATTCACCCCTCCACTTT	CASSLEQASSYNSPLHF
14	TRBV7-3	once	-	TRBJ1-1	TGTGCCAGCAGCCTCTACTCCCAGGGTTCTGAAGCTTTCTTT	CASSLYSQGSEAFF
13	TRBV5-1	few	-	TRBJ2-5	TGCGCCAGCAGCTATTCACGGAGGGAGACCCAGTACTTC	CASSYSRRETQYF
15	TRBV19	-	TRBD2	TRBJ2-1	TGTGCCAGTAGTCCTGGGACTAGCGGGAGCGTTGAGCAGTTCTTC	CASSPGTSGSVEQFF
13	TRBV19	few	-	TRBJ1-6	TGTGCCAGTAGTTCCTCAGGGGCCTCACCCCTCCACTTT	CASSSSGASPLHF
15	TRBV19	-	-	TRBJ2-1	TGTGCCAGTAGTATTAGCCTAAATCCCTACAATGAGCAGTTCTTC	CASSISLNPYNEQFF
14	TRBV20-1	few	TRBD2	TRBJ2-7	TGCAGTGCTCCGGGACTAGCGGGAACCTACGAGCAGTACTTC	CSAPGLAGTYEQYF
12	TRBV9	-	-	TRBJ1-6	TGTGCCAGCGTACGCCCACCCTCACCCCTCCACTTT	CASVRPPSPLHF
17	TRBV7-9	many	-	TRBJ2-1	TGTGCCAGCAGCTTAGAGGGGGTGGGGGGGCCAGGCAATGAGCAGTTCTTC	CASSLEGVGGPGNEQFF
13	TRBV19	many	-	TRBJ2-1	TGTGCCAGTAGTGCCGCTAGGATCGATGAGCAGTTCTTC	CASSAARIDEQFF
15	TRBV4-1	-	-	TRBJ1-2	TGCGCCAGCAGCCAAGTGCCGGGGGGCTCCTATGGCTACACCTTC	CASSQVPGGSYGYTF
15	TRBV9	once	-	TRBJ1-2	TGTGCCAGCAGCTTTCGCCGAGGCGGGGACTATGGCTACACCTTC	CASSFRRGGDYGYTF
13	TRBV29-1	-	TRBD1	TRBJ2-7	TGCAGCGTTTGGGGGACAGGCTCCTACGAGCAGTACTTC	CSVWGTGSYEQYF
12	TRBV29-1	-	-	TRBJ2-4	TGCAGCGTTGGGTCCCAGGGGAACATTCAGTACTTC	CSVGSQGNIQYF
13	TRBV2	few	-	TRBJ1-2	TGTGCCAGCAACTCAAGGGGGGTCTATGGCTACACCTTC	CASNSRGVYGYTF
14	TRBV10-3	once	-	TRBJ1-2	TGTGCCATCAGCGAGGGGGGCTGGGGCTATGGCTACACCTTC	CAISEGGWGYGYTF
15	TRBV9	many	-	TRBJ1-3	TGTGCCAGCAGCACCGGAGTCGTCTCTGGAAACACCATATATTTT	CASSTGVVSGNTIYF
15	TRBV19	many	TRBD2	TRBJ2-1	TGTGCCAGTAGTCGGCTAGCGGGGGCCTACAATGAGCAGTTCTTC	CASSRLAGAYNEQFF
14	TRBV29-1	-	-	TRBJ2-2	TGCAGCGTTGAAGGGGGTTTGGACACCGGGGAGCTGTTTTTT	CSVEGGLDTGELFF
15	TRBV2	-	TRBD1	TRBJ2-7	TGTGCCAGCAGTGGATTTGGGACAGGGAATTACGAGCAGTACTTC	CASSGFGTGNYEQYF
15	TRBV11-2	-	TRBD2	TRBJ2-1	TGTGCCAGCAGCTTAGGGACTAGCGAGCGCAATGAGCAGTTCTTC	CASSLGTSERNEQFF
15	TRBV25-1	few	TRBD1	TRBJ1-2	TGTGCCAGCAGTATACAGGGGATGTCCCTCTATGGCTACACCTTC	CASSIQGMSLYGYTF
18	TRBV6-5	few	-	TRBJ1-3	TGTGCCAGCAGTTACTCGGAGACAGGACTAGTCTCTGGAAACACCATATATTTT	CASSYSETGLVSGNTIYF
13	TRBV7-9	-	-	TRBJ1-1	TGTGCCAGCAGCTTAAACCAGCGAGATAAAGCTTTCTTT	CASSLNQRDKAFF
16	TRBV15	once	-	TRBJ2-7	TGTGCCACCAGCAGCCAAGCTAGCGACCCCTCCTACGAGCAGTACTTC	CATSSQASDPSYEQYF
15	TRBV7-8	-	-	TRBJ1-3	TGTGCCAGCAGCCCGGACACAGGGTCTGGAAACACCATATATTTT	CASSPDTGSGNTIYF
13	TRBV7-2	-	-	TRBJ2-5	TGCGCCAGCAGCCAGAACGAGTTAGAGACCCAGTACTTC	CASSQNELETQYF
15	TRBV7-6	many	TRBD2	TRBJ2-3	TGTGCCAGCAGCTTATACCAGACTAGCGGAGATACGCAGTATTTT	CASSLYQTSGDTQYF
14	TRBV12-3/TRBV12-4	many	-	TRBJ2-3	TGTGCCAGCAGTCTTAGACCTAGCACAGATACGCAGTATTTT	CASSLRPSTDTQYF
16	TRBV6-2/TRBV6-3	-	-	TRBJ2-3	TGTGCCAGCAGTTACTCGGTAGGGGTTGGCGCAGATACGCAGTATTTT	CASSYSVGVGADTQYF
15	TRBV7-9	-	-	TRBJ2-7	TGTGCCAGCAGCCTAAGCGGGTCCTCGTCCTACGAGCAGTACTTC	CASSLSGSSSYEQYF
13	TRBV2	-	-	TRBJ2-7	TGTGCCAGCAGATACGCCACGTCCTACGAGCAGTACTTC	CASRYATSYEQYF
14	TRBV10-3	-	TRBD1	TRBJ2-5	TGTGCCATCAGTGTGACAGGGGGGCAAGAGACCCAGTACTTC	CAISVTGGQETQYF
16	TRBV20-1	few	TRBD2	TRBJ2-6	TGCAGTGCTAGCGCCAGCGGGAGCTCTGGGGCCAACGTCCTGACTTTC	CSASASGSSGANVLTF
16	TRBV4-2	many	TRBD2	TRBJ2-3	TGTGCCAGCAGCCAGGGTAGCGGGGGGGCGACAGATACGCAGTATTTT	CASSQGSGGATDTQYF
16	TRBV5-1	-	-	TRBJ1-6	TGCGCCAGCAGCCCCGGGACCGCCCCGGGGGGTTCACCCCTCCACTTT	CASSPGTAPGGSPLHF
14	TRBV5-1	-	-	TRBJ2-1	TGCGCCAGCAGCTTAGGACAGTTTTTGAATGAGCAGTTCTTC	CASSLGQFLNEQFF
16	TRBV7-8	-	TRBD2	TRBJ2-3	TGTGCCAGCAGCTCGTTAAGCGGGGGGCGGGCAGATACGCAGTATTTT	CASSSLSGGRADTQYF
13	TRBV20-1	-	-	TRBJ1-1	TGCAGTGCCCGTGGACAGACGGGTACTGAAGCTTTCTTT	CSARGQTGTEAFF
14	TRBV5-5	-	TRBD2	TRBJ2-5	TGTGCCAGCAGCCCGTTTAGCGGGGGAGAGACCCAGTACTTC	CASSPFSGGETQYF
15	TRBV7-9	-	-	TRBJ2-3	TGTGCCAGCAGCTTAGTAGGGGGAGGCATAGATACGCAGTATTTT	CASSLVGGGIDTQYF
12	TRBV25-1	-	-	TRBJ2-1	TGTGCCAGCGCAGGGACTTACAATGAGCAGTTCTTC	CASAGTYNEQFF
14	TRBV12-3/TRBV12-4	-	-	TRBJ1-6	TGTGCCAGCAGCTTACAGGGTCAGAATTCACCCCTCCACTTT	CASSLQGQNSPLHF
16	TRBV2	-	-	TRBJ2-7	TGTGCCAGCAGTGAAGGGGCGGGACTCGGGTCCTACGAGCAGTACTTC	CASSEGAGLGSYEQYF
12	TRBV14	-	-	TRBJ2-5	TGTGCCAGCAGCCACACTTGGGAGACCCAGTACTTC	CASSHTWETQYF
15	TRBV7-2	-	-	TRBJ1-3	TGTGCCAGCAGCTTAGGTCGGGGTTACGGAAACACCATATATTTT	CASSLGRGYGNTIYF
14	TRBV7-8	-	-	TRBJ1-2	TGTGCCAGCAGCTCCCTGGGGTTACCCTATGGCTACGCCTTC	CASSSLGLPYGYAF